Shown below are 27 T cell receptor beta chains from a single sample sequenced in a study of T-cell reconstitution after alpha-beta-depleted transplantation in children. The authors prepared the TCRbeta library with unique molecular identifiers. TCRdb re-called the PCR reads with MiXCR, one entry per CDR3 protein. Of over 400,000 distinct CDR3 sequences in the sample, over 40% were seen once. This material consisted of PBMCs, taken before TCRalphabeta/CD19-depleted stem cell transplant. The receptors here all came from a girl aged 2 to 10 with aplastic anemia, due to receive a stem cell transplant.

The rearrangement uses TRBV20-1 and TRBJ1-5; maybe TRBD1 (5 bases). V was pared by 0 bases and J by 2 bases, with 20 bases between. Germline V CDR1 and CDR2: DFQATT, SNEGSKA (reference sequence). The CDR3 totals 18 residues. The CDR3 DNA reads TGCAGTGCTAGAGATAGTCGGGGCTTGGGTGGGGGCAATCAGCCCCAGCATTTT. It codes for CSARDSRGLGGGNQPQHF.

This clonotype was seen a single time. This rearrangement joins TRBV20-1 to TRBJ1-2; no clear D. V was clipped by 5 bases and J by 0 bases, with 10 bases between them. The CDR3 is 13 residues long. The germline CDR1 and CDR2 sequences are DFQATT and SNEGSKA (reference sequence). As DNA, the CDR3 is TGCAGTGCTCGGGCAGCCACTAACTATGGCTACACCTTC. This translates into CSARAATNYGYTF.

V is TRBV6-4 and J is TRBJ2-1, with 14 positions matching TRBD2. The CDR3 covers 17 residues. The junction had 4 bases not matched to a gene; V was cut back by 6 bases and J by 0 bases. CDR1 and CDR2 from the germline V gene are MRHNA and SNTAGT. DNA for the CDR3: TGTGCCAGCAGCCGACTAGCGGGAGGGCCCTCCTACAATGAGCAGTTCTTC. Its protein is CASSRLAGGPSYNEQFF.

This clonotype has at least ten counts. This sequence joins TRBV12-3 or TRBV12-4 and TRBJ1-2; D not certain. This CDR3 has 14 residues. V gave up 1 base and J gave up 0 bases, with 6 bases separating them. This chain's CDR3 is CASSLGHSNYGYTF. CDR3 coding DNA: TGTGCCAGCAGTTTAGGGCATTCTAACTATGGCTACACCTTC.

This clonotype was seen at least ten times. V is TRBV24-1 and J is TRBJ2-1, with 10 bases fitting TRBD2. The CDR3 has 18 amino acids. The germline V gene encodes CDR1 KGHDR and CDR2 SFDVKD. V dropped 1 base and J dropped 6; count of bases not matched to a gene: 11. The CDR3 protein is CATSDFSSGSSSINEQFF. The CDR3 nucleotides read TGTGCCACCAGTGATTTTTCTAGCGGGAGTTCTAGTATCAATGAGCAGTTCTTC.

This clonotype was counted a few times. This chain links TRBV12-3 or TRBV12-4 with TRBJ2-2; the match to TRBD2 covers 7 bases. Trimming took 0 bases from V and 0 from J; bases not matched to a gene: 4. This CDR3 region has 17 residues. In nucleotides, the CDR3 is TGTGCCAGCAGTTTAGCTCCCGGGAGGCCGAACACCGGGGAGCTGTTTTTT. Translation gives CASSLAPGRPNTGELFF.

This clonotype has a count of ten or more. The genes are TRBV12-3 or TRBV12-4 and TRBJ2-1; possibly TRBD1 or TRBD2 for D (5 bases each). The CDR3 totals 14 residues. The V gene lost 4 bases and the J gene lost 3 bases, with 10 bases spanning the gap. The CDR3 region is CASSSGAYYNEQFF. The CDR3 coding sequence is TGTGCCAGCAGTTCCGGGGCATACTACAATGAGCAGTTCTTC.

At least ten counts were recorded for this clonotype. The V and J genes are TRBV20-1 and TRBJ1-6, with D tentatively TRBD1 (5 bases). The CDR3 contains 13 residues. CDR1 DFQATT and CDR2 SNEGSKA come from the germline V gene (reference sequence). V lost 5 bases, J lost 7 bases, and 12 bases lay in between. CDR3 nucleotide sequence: TGCAGTGCTCTGGGACCATTGAATTCACCCCTCCACTTT. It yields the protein CSALGPLNSPLHF.

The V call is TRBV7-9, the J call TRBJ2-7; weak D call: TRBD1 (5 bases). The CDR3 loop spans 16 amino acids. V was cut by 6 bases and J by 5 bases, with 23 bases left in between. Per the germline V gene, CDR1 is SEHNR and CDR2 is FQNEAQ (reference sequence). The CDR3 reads CASSHAVAGLQHEQYF. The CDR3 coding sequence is TGTGCCAGCAGTCATGCTGTGGCAGGGCTTCAGCACGAGCAGTACTTC.

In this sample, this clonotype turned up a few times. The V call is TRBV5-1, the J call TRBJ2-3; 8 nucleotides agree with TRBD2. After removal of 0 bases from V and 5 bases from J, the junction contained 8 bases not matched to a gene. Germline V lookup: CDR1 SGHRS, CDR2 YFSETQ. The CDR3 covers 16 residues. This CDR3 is CASSLVAGGTGDTQYF. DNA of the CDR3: TGCGCCAGCAGCTTGGTGGCGGGAGGCACCGGAGATACGCAGTATTTT.

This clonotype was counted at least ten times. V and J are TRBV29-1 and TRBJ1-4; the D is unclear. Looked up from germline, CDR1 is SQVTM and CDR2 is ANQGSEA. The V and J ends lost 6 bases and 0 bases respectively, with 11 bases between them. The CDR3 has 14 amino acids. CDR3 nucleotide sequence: TGCAGCGTGTCTCCGGGCGCAACTAATGAAAAACTGTTTTTT. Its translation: CSVSPGATNEKLFF.

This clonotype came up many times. The CDR3 DNA reads TGTGCCAGCAGCTTCACTAGCGGGAGACCGCTGTTCTTC. Amino acid sequence: CASSFTSGRPLFF. The chain joins TRBV7-3 to TRBJ2-1; 11 bases are a match to TRBD2. The CDR3 totals 13 residues. Germline CDR1 SGHTA, CDR2 FQGTGA. V lost 3 bases, J lost 15 bases, and 7 bases stayed unmatched.

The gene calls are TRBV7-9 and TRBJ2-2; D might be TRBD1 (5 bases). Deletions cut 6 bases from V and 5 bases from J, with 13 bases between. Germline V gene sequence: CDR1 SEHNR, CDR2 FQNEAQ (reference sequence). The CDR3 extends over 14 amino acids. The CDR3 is CASRSGRGTGELFF. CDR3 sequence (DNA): TGTGCCAGCAGGTCAGGGCGTGGGACCGGGGAGCTGTTTTTT.

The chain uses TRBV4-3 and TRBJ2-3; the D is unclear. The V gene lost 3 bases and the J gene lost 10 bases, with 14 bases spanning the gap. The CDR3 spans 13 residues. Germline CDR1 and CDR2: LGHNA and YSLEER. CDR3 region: CASSQVFGEPQYF. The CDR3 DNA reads TGCGCCAGCAGCCAGGTCTTTGGTGAACCGCAGTATTTT.

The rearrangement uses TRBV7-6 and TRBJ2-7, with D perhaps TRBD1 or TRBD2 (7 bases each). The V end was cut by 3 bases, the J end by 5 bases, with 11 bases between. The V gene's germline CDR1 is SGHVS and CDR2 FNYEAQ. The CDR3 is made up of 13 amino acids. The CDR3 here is CASSLGGTDEQYF. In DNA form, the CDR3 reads TGTGCCAGCAGCTTGGGGGGGACAGACGAGCAGTACTTC.

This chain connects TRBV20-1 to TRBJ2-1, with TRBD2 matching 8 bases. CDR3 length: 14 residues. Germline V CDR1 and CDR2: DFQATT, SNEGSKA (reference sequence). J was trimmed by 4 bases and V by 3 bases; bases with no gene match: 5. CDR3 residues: CSASGGASYNEQFF. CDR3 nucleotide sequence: TGCAGTGCTAGCGGGGGGGCCTCTTACAATGAGCAGTTCTTC.

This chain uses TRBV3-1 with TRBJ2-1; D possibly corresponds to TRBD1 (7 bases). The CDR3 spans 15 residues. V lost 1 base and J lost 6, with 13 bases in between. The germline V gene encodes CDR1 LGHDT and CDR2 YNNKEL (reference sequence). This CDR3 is CASSQGPQGGNEQFF. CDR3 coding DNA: TGTGCCAGCAGCCAAGGTCCTCAGGGGGGCAATGAGCAGTTCTTC.

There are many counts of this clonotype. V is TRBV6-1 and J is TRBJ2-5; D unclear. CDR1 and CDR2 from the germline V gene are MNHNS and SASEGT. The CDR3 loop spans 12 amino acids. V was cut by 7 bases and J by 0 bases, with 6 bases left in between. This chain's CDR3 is CASKSNQETQYF. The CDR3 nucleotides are TGTGCCAGCAAATCCAACCAAGAGACCCAGTACTTC.

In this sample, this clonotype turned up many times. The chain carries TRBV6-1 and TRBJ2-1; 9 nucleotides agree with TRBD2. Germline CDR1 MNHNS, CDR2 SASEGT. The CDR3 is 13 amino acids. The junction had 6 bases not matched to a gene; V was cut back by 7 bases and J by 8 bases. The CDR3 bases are TGTGCCAGCATTGGGACTAGCACGGATGAGCAGTTCTTC. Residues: CASIGTSTDEQFF.

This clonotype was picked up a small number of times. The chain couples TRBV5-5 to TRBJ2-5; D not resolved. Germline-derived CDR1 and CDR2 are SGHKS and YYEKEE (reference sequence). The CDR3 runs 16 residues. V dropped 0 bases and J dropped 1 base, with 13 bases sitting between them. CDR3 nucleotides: TGTGCCAGCAGCTTGGATGGCATTACCCCCCAAGAGACCCAGTACTTC. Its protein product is CASSLDGITPQETQYF.

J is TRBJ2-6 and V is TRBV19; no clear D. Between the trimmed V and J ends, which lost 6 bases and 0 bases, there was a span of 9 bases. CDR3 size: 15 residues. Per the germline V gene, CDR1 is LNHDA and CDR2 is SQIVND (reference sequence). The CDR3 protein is CASRLAPSGANVLTF. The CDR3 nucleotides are TGTGCCAGTAGACTTGCCCCCTCTGGGGCCAACGTCCTGACTTTC.

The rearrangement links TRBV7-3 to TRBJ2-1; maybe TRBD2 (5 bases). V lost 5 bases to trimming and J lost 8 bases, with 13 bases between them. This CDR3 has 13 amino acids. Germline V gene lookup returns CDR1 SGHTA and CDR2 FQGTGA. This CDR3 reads CASSPRGSDEQFF. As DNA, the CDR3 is TGTGCCAGCAGCCCCAGAGGGTCGGATGAGCAGTTCTTC.

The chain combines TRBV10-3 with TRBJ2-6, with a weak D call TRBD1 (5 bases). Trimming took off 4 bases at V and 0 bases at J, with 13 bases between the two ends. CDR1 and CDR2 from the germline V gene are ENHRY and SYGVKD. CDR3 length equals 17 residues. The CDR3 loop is CAISGVGPSSGANVLTF. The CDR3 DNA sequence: TGTGCCATCAGTGGGGTGGGGCCCAGCTCTGGGGCCAACGTCCTGACTTTC.

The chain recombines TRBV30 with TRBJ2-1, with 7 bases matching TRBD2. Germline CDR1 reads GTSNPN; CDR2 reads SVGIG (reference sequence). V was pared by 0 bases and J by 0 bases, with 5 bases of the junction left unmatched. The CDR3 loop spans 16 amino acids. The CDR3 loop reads CAWSVSGTSSYNEQFF. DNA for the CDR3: TGTGCCTGGAGTGTCAGCGGGACGAGCTCCTACAATGAGCAGTTCTTC.

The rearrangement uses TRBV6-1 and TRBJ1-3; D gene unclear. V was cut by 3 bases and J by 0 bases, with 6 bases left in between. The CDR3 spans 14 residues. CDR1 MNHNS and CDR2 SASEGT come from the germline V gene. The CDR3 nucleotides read TGTGCCAGCAGTGAGTGGGCCTCTGGAAACACCATATATTTT. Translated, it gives CASSEWASGNTIYF.

CDR3 DNA sequence: TGTGCCACCAGTGGACAGGGGGAAAACACCATATATTTT. This sequence encodes CATSGQGENTIYF. The chain carries TRBV15 and TRBJ1-3, with 10 bases matching TRBD1. The germline gives CDR1 LNHNV, CDR2 YYDKDF (reference sequence). The CDR3 contains 13 residues. The ends lost 6 bases at V and 6 bases at J; junction bases unmatched: 2. The complete variable domain, with remaining parts taken from reference TRBV15 and TRBJ1-3, reads DAMVIQNPRYQVTQFGKPVTLSCSQTLNHNVMYWYQQKSSQAPKLLFHYYDKDFNNEADTPDNFQSRRPNTSFCFLDIRSPGLGDTAMYLCATSGQGENTIYFGEGSWLTVV.

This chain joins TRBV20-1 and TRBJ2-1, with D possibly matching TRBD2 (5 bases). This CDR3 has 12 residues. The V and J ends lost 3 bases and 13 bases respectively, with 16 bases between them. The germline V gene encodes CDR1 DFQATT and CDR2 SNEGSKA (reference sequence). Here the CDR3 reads CSARELGYYQFF. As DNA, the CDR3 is TGCAGTGCTAGGGAACTAGGGTACTACCAGTTCTTC.